The 28 T cell receptor beta chains presented below share a single source sample, sequenced in a study of T cells after yellow fever vaccination (dated by TCRdb to the late 2010s). This specimen's treatment or condition label, per the study, means: live attenuated yellow fever vaccine strain. The library was built by means of 5' RACE. The instrument given in TCRdb is Illumina HiSeq 2500. Clones were called with MiXCR by TCRdb after fastp trimmed the public reads at Q25, and only in-frame beta chains were retained. Rows with a matching CDR3 protein are joined into one entry that keeps the most common DNA and genes. In all, the sample holds about 170,000 distinct CDR3 sequences, and roughly 6.2% of those were seen once. The ten most abundant clones make up roughly 3% of the sample. This sample comprised CD4+ T cells sorted from PBMCs, obtained on the day of the first yellow fever vaccination. These receptors all stem from a man younger than 30 who received the YFV17D yellow fever vaccine.

The V and J genes are TRBV5-1 and TRBJ2-7; D possibly matches TRBD1 or TRBD2 (7 bases each). V lost 4 bases, J lost 2 bases, and 19 bases lay in between. From germline, CDR1 is SGHRS and CDR2 YFSETQ. The CDR3 is made up of 16 amino acids. The CDR3 DNA reads as TGCGCCAGCAGCAGGGAGGGAGTTGGACAGGCCTACGAGCAGTACTTC. Translation gives CASSREGVGQAYEQYF.

This clonotype was seen ten or more times. The chain has TRBV5-4 and TRBJ2-5, with TRBD1 matching over 9 bases. CDR1 and CDR2 from the germline V gene are SGHNT and YYREEE (reference sequence). This CDR3 is built from 15 residues. The J segment lost 2 bases and the V segment lost 3 bases, leaving 5 bases of the junction unmatched. CDR3 residues: CASSSGQGPQETQYF. The CDR3 DNA is TGTGCCAGCAGCTCCGGACAGGGGCCGCAAGAGACCCAGTACTTC.

This clonotype was counted a few times. V is TRBV20-1 and J is TRBJ1-6; TRBD1 is a possible D gene (5 bases). V lost 6 bases and J lost 5, with 14 bases in between. The CDR3 totals 14 residues. CDR1 is DFQATT, CDR2 SNEGSKA, per germline (reference sequence). DNA of the CDR3: TGCAGTGCCCGGGGGGGTTGGAATAATTCACCCCTCCACTTT. Amino acid sequence: CSARGGWNNSPLHF.

This sequence joins TRBV4-2 and TRBJ1-2, with D possibly TRBD1 on 6 matching bases. The germline V and J ends were trimmed by 8 bases and 3 bases, with 16 bases remaining between them. CDR1 is LGHNA, CDR2 YNFKEQ, per germline. The CDR3 loop spans 14 amino acids. The DNA of the CDR3 is TGTGCCAGCGGGGAAGCTAACAGGGACTATGGCTACACCTTC. Its protein is CASGEANRDYGYTF.

This clonotype has ten or more counts. The V gene is TRBV3-1, the J gene TRBJ1-4; TRBD1 aligns across 7 bases. Germline V gene data show CDR1 as LGHDT and CDR2 as YNNKEL (reference sequence). Germline trimming cut 4 bases from V and 11 bases from J; bases unmatched to any gene: 4. The CDR3 sequence is 12 residues long. CDR3 loop: CASSLIQGKLFF. CDR3 DNA sequence: TGTGCCAGCAGCCTTATACAGGGGAAACTGTTTTTT.

This clonotype was counted many times. V and J are TRBV20-1 and TRBJ2-3; 10 nucleotides align to TRBD2. Per germline, CDR1 DFQATT and CDR2 SNEGSKA (reference sequence). CDR3 size: 14 residues. The trim removed 4 bases at V and 4 bases at J, leaving 5 bases unmatched. CDR3 nucleotide sequence: TGCAGTGCTAAGGACAGCGGGGGGGCAGATACGCAGTATTTT. It specifies CSAKDSGGADTQYF.

This clonotype was observed many times. CDR3 amino acids: CASNRGGSTDTQYF. For the CDR3, the DNA is TGCGCCAGCAATAGGGGTGGAAGCACAGATACGCAGTATTTT. The rearrangement joins TRBV5-1 to TRBJ2-3; D possibly corresponds to TRBD1 (5 bases). The CDR3 is 14 residues long. Germline-derived CDR1 and CDR2 are SGHRS and YFSETQ. V was pared by 6 bases and J by 0 bases, with 11 bases between.

This clonotype appeared many times. The rearrangement joins TRBV5-4 to TRBJ2-5, with TRBD2 matching over 10 bases. The CDR3 consists of 15 residues. The J segment lost 5 bases and the V segment lost 1 base, leaving 5 bases of the junction unmatched. From germline, CDR1 is SGHNT and CDR2 YYREEE (reference sequence). This CDR3 reads CASSLSGGAGETQYF. The CDR3 nucleotides read TGTGCCAGCAGCTTGAGCGGGGGGGCCGGTGAGACCCAGTACTTC.

This clonotype was detected many times. The chain recombines TRBV12-3 or TRBV12-4 with TRBJ1-4; D gene unclear. The CDR3 loop spans 14 amino acids. V was cut by 5 bases and J by 5 bases, with 12 bases left in between. The CDR3 bases are TGTGCCAGCAGTCACCGGGCTCCAAATGAAAAACTGTTTTTT. This gives the protein CASSHRAPNEKLFF.

This clonotype was observed many times. The chain couples TRBV7-2 to TRBJ2-5; D unclear. V lost 0 bases and J 1 base, leaving 12 bases between the germline ends. CDR3 length: 16 amino acids. Germline CDR1 reads SGHTA; CDR2 reads FQGNSA. The CDR3 DNA sequence: TGTGCCAGCAGCTTAGCGCCATGGCGGCTCCAAGAGACCCAGTACTTC. Residues: CASSLAPWRLQETQYF.

The J gene is TRBJ2-1, the V gene TRBV2; tentatively, D is TRBD1 or TRBD2 (5 bases each). The germline V gene encodes CDR1 SNHLY and CDR2 FYNNEI. This CDR3 has 12 amino acids. V lost 6 bases and J lost 10, with 13 bases in between. DNA of the CDR3: TGTGCCAGCAGACCCGGGGCTCAGGAGCAGTTCTTC. Translated, it gives CASRPGAQEQFF.

The table lists this clonotype with many counts. The chain employs TRBV7-7 and TRBJ2-5; 11 bases map to TRBD2. The CDR3 spans 16 residues. The V gene end was trimmed by 4 bases and the J gene end by 9 bases; junction bases not matched to a gene: 13. From germline, CDR1 is SSHAT and CDR2 FNYEAQ (reference sequence). The CDR3 coding sequence is TGTGCCAGCAGCTGGGAGACTAGCGGGACACTCGGGGCCCAGTACTTC. It specifies CASSWETSGTLGAQYF.

This chain links TRBV20-1 with TRBJ1-5; no firm D call. Per the germline V gene, CDR1 is DFQATT and CDR2 is SNEGSKA (reference sequence). This CDR3 has 13 amino acids. Trimming shortened V by 0 bases and J by 7 bases, and 10 bases separated the two germline ends. The CDR3 reads CSAREGMRQPQHF. The DNA of the CDR3 is TGCAGTGCTAGAGAAGGGATGCGGCAGCCCCAGCATTTT.

This clonotype was observed many times. J is TRBJ2-3 and V is TRBV5-1; D is unresolved. The CDR3 sequence is 14 residues long. Trimming stripped 0 bases from V and 2 bases from J, with 7 bases between. Germline lookup yields CDR1 SGHRS and CDR2 YFSETQ. The CDR3 region has the DNA TGCGCCAGCAGCTTGGGACACCTCACAGATACGCAGTATTTT. Translating gives CASSLGHLTDTQYF.

The CDR3 loop reads CASSLDRYEQYF. The DNA for the CDR3 is TGTGCCAGCAGCTTGGACCGGTACGAGCAGTACTTC. The chain recombines TRBV5-4 with TRBJ2-7; no clear D. CDR3 length: 12 residues. Germline V lookup: CDR1 SGHNT, CDR2 YYREEE (reference sequence). Trimming took off 0 bases at V and 4 bases at J, with 5 bases between the two ends.

This clonotype has a count of ten or more. The rearrangement links TRBV5-1 to TRBJ2-3, with no clear D. The CDR3 is 15 residues long. V was shortened by 5 bases and J by 3 bases, with 16 bases between the two germline ends. CDR1 SGHRS and CDR2 YFSETQ come from the germline V gene. The CDR3 sequence is CASRERPSGTDTQYF. In DNA, the CDR3 is TGCGCCAGCAGGGAGAGGCCAAGTGGGACAGATACGCAGTATTTT.

Ten or more counts support this clonotype. CDR3 in DNA: TGTGCCAGCTCACCTCCTCGTTGGGGGACTGATCCAACGGACCAGTACTTC. Its protein is CASSPPRWGTDPTDQYF. The chain recombines TRBV18 with TRBJ2-5, with D possibly matching TRBD2 (6 bases). In germline, CDR1 is KGHSH, CDR2 LQKENI. The V end lost 3 bases, the J end lost 10 bases, and 27 bases lay between the germline ends. The length of the CDR3 is 17 residues.

Notes on this clonotype: At one end the junction does not follow the germline gene, possibly because of a read error. The chain has TRBV7-2 and TRBJ2-5, with D unclear. The length of the CDR3 is 11 residues. Per the germline V gene, CDR1 is SGHTA and CDR2 is FQGNSA. The CDR3 DNA sequence: TGTGCCAGTAGCTTATTTTGGACCCAGTACTTC. This translates into CASSLFWTQYF.

At least ten counts were recorded for this clonotype. This chain links TRBV2 with TRBJ2-3, with 10 bases that match TRBD2. CDR3 length: 15 residues. V gave up 6 bases and J gave up 2 bases; unmatched junction bases: 5. The germline CDR1 and CDR2 sequences are SNHLY and FYNNEI. The CDR3 nucleotides are TGTGCCAGCAGCCAGCGGGGGGGGTTCACAGATACGCAGTATTTT. This gives the protein CASSQRGGFTDTQYF.

This clonotype has a count of ten or more. The rearrangement links TRBV24-1 to TRBJ2-1, with D possibly being TRBD2 (5 bases). Trimming cost V 1 base and J 8 bases, with 11 bases left between them. CDR1 and CDR2 (germline): KGHDR, SFDVKD. The CDR3 is made up of 14 amino acids. For the CDR3, the DNA is TGTGCCACCAGTGATTTACGGGGTAGCGATGAGCAGTTCTTC. Translated: CATSDLRGSDEQFF.

This clonotype was observed at least ten times. The rearrangement links TRBV5-6 to TRBJ2-3, with TRBD1 matching 7 bases. V was clipped by 4 bases and J by 0 bases; unmatched bases: 8. CDR1 is SGHDT and CDR2 is YYEEEE in the germline V gene. The CDR3 length is 16 residues. The CDR3 sequence is CASSQVDRYSTDTQYF. The CDR3 DNA reads TGTGCCAGCAGCCAAGTGGACAGGTATAGCACAGATACGCAGTATTTT.

The chain employs TRBV15 and TRBJ2-2; D uncertain. Per germline, CDR1 LNHNV and CDR2 YYDKDF (reference sequence). CDR3 length equals 15 residues. Trimming stripped 0 bases from V and 8 bases from J, with 13 bases between. CDR3 bases: TGTGCCACCAGCAGAGATCGCCCCGCCATAGGGGAGCTGTTTTTT. It is translated as CATSRDRPAIGELFF.

In this sample, this clonotype turned up many times. This rearrangement joins TRBV5-1 to TRBJ2-3; possible D gene TRBD1, 6 bases. V lost 0 bases and J lost 0, with 17 bases in between. Per the germline V gene, CDR1 is SGHRS and CDR2 is YFSETQ. There are 18 residues in the CDR3. The CDR3 reads CASSLAGREGVSTDTQYF. The DNA for the CDR3 is TGCGCCAGCAGCTTGGCGGGGCGCGAGGGGGTTAGCACAGATACGCAGTATTTT.

At least ten counts were recorded for this clonotype. The chain joins TRBV12-3 or TRBV12-4 to TRBJ1-3; D gene ambiguous. Deletions cut 6 bases from V and 0 bases from J, with 9 bases between. There are 14 residues in the CDR3. The CDR3 DNA reads TGTGCCAGCAGACTCACTTACTCTGGAAACACCATATATTTT. As protein: CASRLTYSGNTIYF.

In this sample, this clonotype turned up a few times. This chain links TRBV30 with TRBJ2-7, with D uncertain. V dropped 8 bases and J dropped 0 bases, with 8 bases sitting between them. Germline V gives CDR1 GTSNPN, CDR2 SVGIG (reference sequence). This CDR3 contains 11 residues. Written as DNA, the CDR3 is TGTGCCAGCGCCCTCTCCTACGAGCAGTACTTC. This encodes CASALSYEQYF.

CDR3 bases: TGTGCCAGCAGCCCGGGACTCCACTACGAGCAGTACGTC. This encodes CASSPGLHYEQYV. The chain uses TRBV7-8 and TRBJ2-7; weak D call: TRBD2 (6 bases). The CDR3 is made up of 13 amino acids. V lost 5 bases to trimming and J lost 3 bases, with 11 bases between them. Germline V CDR1 and CDR2: SGHVS, FQNEAQ.

In this sample, this clonotype turned up many times. The V and J genes are TRBV9 and TRBJ2-5; 13 bases map to TRBD2. Trimming took 0 bases from V and 4 from J; bases not matched to a gene: 0. CDR1 SGDLS and CDR2 YYNGEE come from the germline V gene. CDR3 length: 15 residues. CDR3 nucleotides: TGTGCCAGCAGCGTAGGGACTAGCGGGGGAGAGACCCAGTACTTC. Translating it yields CASSVGTSGGETQYF.

This clonotype was recorded at least ten times. The chain has TRBV5-1 and TRBJ2-2, with D possibly TRBD1 on 6 matching bases. V was cut by 1 base and J by 0 bases, with 10 bases left in between. CDR3 size: 16 residues. Germline V CDR1 and CDR2: SGHRS, YFSETQ. The CDR3 DNA reads TGCGCCAGCAGCTTGACTCAGGGGACGAACACCGGGGAGCTGTTTTTT. As protein: CASSLTQGTNTGELFF. Based on the CDR3 plus reference TRBV5-1 and TRBJ2-2, the full variable domain is KAGVTQTPRYLIKTRGQQVTLSCSPISGHRSVSWYQQTPGQGLQFLFEYFSETQRNKGNFPGRFSGRQFSNSRSEMNVSTLELGDSALYLCASSLTQGTNTGELFFGEGSRLTVL.